Presented here are 27 T cell receptor beta chains from one specimen sequenced in a study of CD8 T cells in ankylosing spondylitis. TCRdb re-analysed the 5' RACE reads in MiXCR, keeping a single row per CDR3 protein. The table includes 350,000 or so distinct CDR3 sequences, under 8.5% detected once. Study-level points and caveats: About 8 highly homologous variants made up a TCR beta motif that seemed to typify ankylosing spondylitis blood.

For these TCRs, the target antigens are not known. The sequencing sample was made of blood, either unsorted or a sorted T cell fraction (not recorded which). The receptors come from a male donor with ankylosing spondylitis.

In this sample, this clonotype turned up a few times. The rearrangement joins TRBV29-1 to TRBJ2-2; D is ambiguous. V was pared by 7 bases and J by 6 bases, with 21 bases between. The CDR3 runs to 15 residues. Germline CDR1 and CDR2: SQVTM and ANQGSEA. The CDR3 loop is CSALGWVGLAGELFF. In DNA form, the CDR3 reads TGCAGCGCCCTTGGGTGGGTGGGTCTCGCCGGGGAGCTGTTTTTT.

Only a few counts were recorded for this clonotype. V gene TRBV18 combines with J gene TRBJ2-5, with 7 bases aligning to TRBD1. V lost 0 bases, J lost 1 base, and 2 bases stayed unmatched. CDR3 length: 15 residues. The germline CDR1 and CDR2 sequences are KGHSH and LQKENI. The CDR3 protein is CASSPPDRAQETQYF. The CDR3 coding sequence is TGTGCCAGCTCACCACCCGACAGGGCCCAAGAGACCCAGTACTTC.

This chain links TRBV5-1 with TRBJ2-2; D gene uncertain. The germline gives CDR1 SGHRS, CDR2 YFSETQ. CDR3 size: 15 residues. The germline V and J ends were trimmed by 1 base and 4 bases, with 11 bases remaining between them. The CDR3 nucleotides are TGCGCCAGCAGCTTGCTGACACCGAGCACCGGGGAGCTGTTTTTT. Translation: CASSLLTPSTGELFF.

This rearrangement joins TRBV6-5 to TRBJ2-3; D possibly uses TRBD1 or TRBD2 (5 bases each). The germline V and J ends were trimmed by 2 bases and 9 bases, with 12 bases remaining between them. Germline V CDR1 and CDR2: MNHEY, SVGAGI. This CDR3 is 13 amino acids long. Here the CDR3 reads CASSYGDRWTQYF. The CDR3 region has the DNA TGTGCCAGCAGTTACGGGGACCGTTGGACGCAGTATTTT.

This clonotype was counted many times. J is TRBJ2-2 and V is TRBV5-1, with D uncertain. Germline CDR1 and CDR2: SGHRS and YFSETQ. V was shortened by 5 bases and J by 0 bases, with 11 bases between the two germline ends. The CDR3 is 15 amino acids. CDR3: CASSIDTPNTGELFF. DNA of the CDR3: TGCGCCAGCAGTATCGACACTCCGAACACCGGGGAGCTGTTTTTT.

There are a few counts of this clonotype. The chain links TRBV15 to TRBJ2-1; no firm D call. V was cut by 2 bases and J by 0 bases, with 8 bases left in between. The CDR3 runs to 15 residues. Germline CDR1 and CDR2: LNHNV and YYDKDF (reference sequence). CDR3 nucleotides: TGTGCCACCAGCAGATCCCGTGCCTCCTACAATGAGCAGTTCTTC. This gives the protein CATSRSRASYNEQFF.

This clonotype has only a few counts. The chain links TRBV29-1 to TRBJ1-1; TRBD1 is a possible D gene (5 bases). The V gene's germline CDR1 is SQVTM and CDR2 ANQGSEA. CDR3 size: 13 residues. V was clipped by 7 bases and J by 4 bases, with 16 bases between them. The CDR3 loop is CSARGQGVTEAFF. The CDR3 region has the DNA TGCAGCGCCCGTGGGCAGGGAGTCACTGAAGCTTTCTTT.

This chain connects TRBV28 to TRBJ1-1; D is uncertain. This CDR3 has 11 residues. V lost 3 bases and J 10 bases, leaving 9 bases between the germline ends. CDR1 is MDHEN and CDR2 is SYDVKM in the germline V gene. The CDR3 region has the DNA TGTGCCAGCAGTTTCCAGTTTGGAGCTTTCTTT. This translates into CASSFQFGAFF.

This clonotype has at least ten counts. The chain joins TRBV20-1 to TRBJ1-3, with D possibly being TRBD1 (5 bases). The CDR3 totals 13 residues. V gave up 1 base and J gave up 3 bases, with 7 bases separating them. Germline values: CDR1 DFQATT, CDR2 SNEGSKA (reference sequence). This CDR3 reads CSARGGGGNTIYF. In DNA form, the CDR3 reads TGCAGTGCTAGAGGGGGGGGTGGAAACACCATATATTTT.

The V and J genes are TRBV7-2 and TRBJ2-7; 8 positions agree with TRBD2. With 5 bases clipped from V and 3 bases from J, the junction kept 9 bases outside the gene matches. Germline V gene lookup returns CDR1 SGHTA and CDR2 FQGNSA. There are 15 residues in the CDR3. The chain's CDR3 is CASSPLWREDYEQYF. The CDR3 DNA sequence: TGTGCCAGCAGCCCGCTTTGGCGGGAGGACTACGAGCAGTACTTC.

The chain carries TRBV5-5 and TRBJ2-2; 7 nucleotides match TRBD2. CDR3 size: 14 residues. In germline, CDR1 is SGHKS, CDR2 YYEKEE (reference sequence). After removal of 2 bases from V and 3 bases from J, the junction contained 1 base not matched to a gene. The CDR3: CASSFLADTGELFF. The CDR3, as DNA: TGTGCCAGCAGCTTCCTAGCGGACACCGGGGAGCTGTTTTTT.

This clonotype was counted a few times. The chain is built from TRBV4-1 and TRBJ2-2, with 7 bases fitting TRBD2. The CDR3 is 15 residues long. The V and J ends lost 4 bases and 3 bases, in that order; junction bases with no gene match: 5. Germline V CDR1 and CDR2: MGHRA, YSYEKL. DNA of the CDR3: TGCGCCAGCAGCCCGGTGGCGGGAGACACCGGGGAGCTGTTTTTT. This translates into CASSPVAGDTGELFF.

CDR3 sequence (DNA): TGCAGTGCTAGGAGGGCCGATGGCTACACCTTC. Amino acids: CSARRADGYTF. The genes are TRBV20-1 and TRBJ1-2; D is unresolved. Germline loops: CDR1 DFQATT, CDR2 SNEGSKA (reference sequence). This CDR3 is 11 amino acids long. Trimming pared 3 bases from V and 6 bases from J, leaving 8 bases between.

This clonotype appeared a few times. The chain is built from TRBV18 and TRBJ2-7; TRBD2 aligns across 10 bases. CDR1 KGHSH and CDR2 LQKENI come from the germline V gene. CDR3 length equals 15 residues. V dropped 4 bases and J dropped 3; count of bases not matched to a gene: 6. The CDR3 DNA reads as TGTGCCAGCTCACACCGGACTAGCGGTGACTACGAGCAGTACTTC. Translating it yields CASSHRTSGDYEQYF.

This clonotype was seen at least ten times. The chain links TRBV20-1 to TRBJ2-3, with 8 bases fitting TRBD2. V gave up 5 bases and J gave up 4 bases; unmatched junction bases: 14. The CDR3 runs to 16 residues. Germline-derived CDR1 and CDR2 are DFQATT and SNEGSKA (reference sequence). The CDR3 is CSAGAFGAGAADTQYF. Written as DNA, the CDR3 is TGCAGTGCTGGGGCCTTTGGAGCGGGAGCTGCAGATACGCAGTATTTT.

This clonotype was seen at least ten times. The rearrangement uses TRBV5-1 and TRBJ2-1, with 10 bases that match TRBD1. The CDR3 totals 16 residues. Germline V CDR1 and CDR2: SGHRS, YFSETQ. After removal of 1 base from V and 8 bases from J, the junction contained 9 bases not matched to a gene. This chain's CDR3 is CASSLWPGQGMHEQFF. As DNA, the CDR3 is TGCGCCAGCAGCTTGTGGCCGGGACAGGGGATGCATGAGCAGTTCTTC.

This clonotype was observed a handful of times. The chain is built from TRBV14 and TRBJ1-6; D gene ambiguous. Deletions cut 0 bases from V and 10 bases from J, with 13 bases between. CDR1 and CDR2 (germline): SGHDN, FVKESK. This CDR3 is 15 amino acids long. The CDR3 loop reads CASSQDGPRVSPLHF. The CDR3 DNA reads as TGTGCCAGCAGCCAAGATGGGCCGCGGGTGTCACCCCTCCACTTT.

This clonotype has ten or more counts. The V gene is TRBV10-3, the J gene TRBJ1-3, with D possibly being TRBD1 (5 bases). The CDR3 covers 17 residues. Trimming shortened V by 0 bases and J by 0 bases, and 12 bases separated the two germline ends. CDR1 ENHRY and CDR2 SYGVKD come from the germline V gene. The CDR3 nucleotides are TGTGCCATCAGTGAGTCCGGGACCAGGAACTCTGGAAACACCATATATTTT. Protein product: CAISESGTRNSGNTIYF.

This clonotype appeared a few times. CDR3 coding DNA: TGTGCCAGCAGCTTAAAAGCCAGGAGGATTCAGTACTTC. It is translated as CASSLKARRIQYF. This chain joins TRBV7-3 and TRBJ2-4, with D tentatively TRBD2 (5 bases). Trimming left V 1 base short and J 10 bases short, with 11 bases between. This CDR3 has 13 amino acids. Germline V gives CDR1 SGHTA, CDR2 FQGTGA.

This clonotype was seen only a few times. The J gene is TRBJ2-1, the V gene TRBV4-1, with 8 bases fitting TRBD2. Germline lookup yields CDR1 MGHRA and CDR2 YSYEKL. This CDR3 is 16 amino acids long. V gave up 0 bases and J gave up 8 bases; unmatched junction bases: 9. The CDR3 loop is CASSQESRLAFYEQFF. CDR3 sequence (DNA): TGCGCCAGCAGCCAAGAGTCGAGACTAGCGTTCTATGAGCAGTTCTTC.

This clonotype was seen a few times. The chain employs TRBV7-9 and TRBJ2-7; the D gene is possibly TRBD2 (7 bases). V was trimmed by 8 bases and J by 8 bases, leaving 19 bases between them. The CDR3 length is 13 residues. Germline loops: CDR1 SEHNR, CDR2 FQNEAQ (reference sequence). The CDR3, as DNA: TGTGCCAGCCGCCAGGGAGGGGGGGATAAGCAGTACTTC. Its protein product is CASRQGGGDKQYF.

Only a few counts were recorded for this clonotype. The J gene is TRBJ2-1, the V gene TRBV12-3 or TRBV12-4; 7 nucleotides agree with TRBD2. J lost 3 bases, V lost 3 bases, and 5 bases had no gene match. This CDR3 contains 15 residues. The CDR3 DNA sequence: TGTGCCAGCAGTTTCGTGGGGGGGGGCTACAATGAGCAGTTCTTC. Translation gives CASSFVGGGYNEQFF.

This clonotype has at least ten counts. V usage is TRBV5-1 and J usage is TRBJ2-5, with D tentatively TRBD2 (6 bases). The germline CDR1 and CDR2 sequences are SGHRS and YFSETQ. Deletions cut 3 bases from V and 2 bases from J, with 17 bases between. This CDR3 has 16 residues. The CDR3 is CASSSIPGLGQETQYF. The DNA of the CDR3 is TGCGCCAGCAGCTCGATACCGGGACTGGGACAAGAGACCCAGTACTTC.

As for this clonotype: The junction and the germline gene differ at one end; a read error may be behind it. This chain joins TRBV27 and TRBJ1-4, with D tentatively TRBD1 (5 bases). The CDR3 sequence is 13 residues long. Germline V lookup: CDR1 MNHEY, CDR2 SMNVEV (reference sequence). Here the CDR3 reads CATARGGNEKLYF. Here the CDR3 DNA reads TGTGCCACAGCGAGGGGAGGTAATGAAAAACTGTATTTT.

This clonotype was picked up many times. This sequence joins TRBV28 and TRBJ1-5; maybe TRBD1 (6 bases). Per the germline V gene, CDR1 is MDHEN and CDR2 is SYDVKM. V shed 6 bases and J shed 4 bases, with 10 bases lying between them. This CDR3 has 13 amino acids. In DNA form, the CDR3 reads TGTGCCAGCAGAAGGACAGTTAATCAGCCCCAGCATTTT. Encoded protein: CASRRTVNQPQHF.

The chain uses TRBV5-1 and TRBJ2-3; 9 nucleotides match TRBD2. The ends lost 5 bases at V and 2 bases at J; junction bases unmatched: 12. The CDR3 has 17 residues. Looked up from germline, CDR1 is SGHRS and CDR2 is YFSETQ. DNA of the CDR3: TGCGCCAGCAGACCTAGGGGACTAGCAGGCCTCACAGATACGCAGTATTTT. Its protein product is CASRPRGLAGLTDTQYF. Full variable domain (rest looked up from reference TRBV5-1 and TRBJ2-3): KAGVTQTPRYLIKTRGQQVTLSCSPISGHRSVSWYQQTPGQGLQFLFEYFSETQRNKGNFPGRFSGRQFSNSRSEMNVSTLELGDSALYLCASRPRGLAGLTDTQYFGPGTRLTVL.

J is TRBJ2-5 and V is TRBV20-1, with 8 bases lining up with TRBD1. The CDR3 is 13 amino acids. The junction had 4 bases not matched to a gene; V was cut back by 2 bases and J by 5 bases. Germline CDR1 DFQATT, CDR2 SNEGSKA (reference sequence). The CDR3 protein is CSARRTGWETQYF. The CDR3, as DNA: TGCAGTGCTAGAAGGACAGGGTGGGAGACCCAGTACTTC.